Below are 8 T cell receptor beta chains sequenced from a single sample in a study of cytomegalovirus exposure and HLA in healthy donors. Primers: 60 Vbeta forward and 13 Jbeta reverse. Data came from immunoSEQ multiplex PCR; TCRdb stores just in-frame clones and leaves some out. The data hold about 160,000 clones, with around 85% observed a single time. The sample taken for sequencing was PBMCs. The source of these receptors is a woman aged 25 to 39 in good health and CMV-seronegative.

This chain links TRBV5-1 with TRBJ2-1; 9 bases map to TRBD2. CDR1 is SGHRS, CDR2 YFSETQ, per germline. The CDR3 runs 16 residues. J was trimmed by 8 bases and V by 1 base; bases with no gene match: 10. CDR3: CASSLRAPSGVDEQFF. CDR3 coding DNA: TGCGCCAGCAGCTTGAGGGCTCCTAGCGGGGTGGATGAGCAGTTCTTC.

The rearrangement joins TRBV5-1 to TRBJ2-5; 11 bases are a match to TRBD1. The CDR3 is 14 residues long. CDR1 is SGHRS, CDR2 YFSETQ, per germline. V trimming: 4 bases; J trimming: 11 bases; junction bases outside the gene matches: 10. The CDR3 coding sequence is TGCGCCAGCAGCGTCCGGGACAGGGGGGGGGAGCAGTACTTC. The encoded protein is CASSVRDRGGEQYF.

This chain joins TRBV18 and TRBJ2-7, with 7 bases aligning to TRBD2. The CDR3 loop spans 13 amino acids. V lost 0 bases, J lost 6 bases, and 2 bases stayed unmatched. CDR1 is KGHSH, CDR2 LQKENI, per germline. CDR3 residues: CASSPPGRVEQYF. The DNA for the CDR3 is TGTGCCAGCTCACCACCGGGGAGGGTCGAGCAGTACTTC.

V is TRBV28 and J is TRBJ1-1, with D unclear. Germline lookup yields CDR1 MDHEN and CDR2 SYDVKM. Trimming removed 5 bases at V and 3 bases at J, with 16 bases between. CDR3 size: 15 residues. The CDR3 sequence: CASSHRVKRYTEAFF. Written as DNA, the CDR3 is TGTGCCAGCAGTCACAGAGTTAAACGATACACTGAAGCTTTCTTT.

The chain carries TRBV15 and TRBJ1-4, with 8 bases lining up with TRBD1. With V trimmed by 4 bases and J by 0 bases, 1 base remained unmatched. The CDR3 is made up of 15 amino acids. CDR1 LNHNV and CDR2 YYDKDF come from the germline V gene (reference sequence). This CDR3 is CATSKDRATNEKLFF. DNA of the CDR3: TGTGCCACCAGCAAGGACAGGGCAACTAATGAAAAACTGTTTTTT.

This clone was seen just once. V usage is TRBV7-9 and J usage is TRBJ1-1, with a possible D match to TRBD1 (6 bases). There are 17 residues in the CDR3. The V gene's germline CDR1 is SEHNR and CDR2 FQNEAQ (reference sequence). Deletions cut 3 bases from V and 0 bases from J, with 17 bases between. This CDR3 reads CASSLVGGGRLNTEAFF. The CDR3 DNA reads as TGTGCCAGCAGCTTGGTGGGCGGGGGGCGTTTGAACACTGAAGCTTTCTTT.

The CDR3 DNA reads as TGTGCCAGCAGCACCCCACCGGGTCGTTGCGAGCAGTACTTC. Translating it yields CASSTPPGRCEQYF. The J gene is TRBJ2-7, the V gene TRBV21-1; no check of the table's D call, TRBD2, against the DNA was made. TRBV21-1 constitutes a pseudogene. The CDR3 contains 14 residues.

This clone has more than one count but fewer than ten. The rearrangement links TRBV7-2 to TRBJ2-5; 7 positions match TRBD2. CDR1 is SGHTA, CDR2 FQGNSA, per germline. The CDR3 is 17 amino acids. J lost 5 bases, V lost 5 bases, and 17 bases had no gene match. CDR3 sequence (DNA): TGTGCCAGCAGCCCCGGGGAGGGCGGGACCCGCCCGGAGACCCAGTACTTC. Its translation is CASSPGEGGTRPETQYF.